This TCR beta chain derives from a study of CD8 T cells in ankylosing spondylitis (dated by TCRdb to about 2017). Describing the broader study: To find TCR variants linked to disease, the study profiled T cell receptor beta repertoires in ankylosing spondylitis patients and healthy donors. Peripheral blood samples were taken, and synovial fluid was additionally collected from ankylosing spondylitis patients. The full study cohort was made up of about 24 ankylosing spondylitis patients and 108 healthy donors. What the work shows at the level of the full study, not this receptor alone: A CD8+ phenotype was shown by the disease-linked clones, which were found at relatively low frequencies in peripheral blood. Some motif variants had previously been reported in the synovial fluid and blood of reactive arthritis patients, which suggests shared mechanisms of disease initiation. Significant enrichment of the disease-linked clones was reported in matched synovial fluid samples from ankylosing spondylitis patients. A TCR beta motif made up of about eight highly homologous amino acid variants appeared to be characteristic of blood from ankylosing spondylitis patients.

Sequencing instrument: Illumina HiSeq 2500. Quantitative 5'-RACE with molecular barcodes was the method used to prepare the TCR beta libraries. As for the authors' bioinformatics: Disease-linked TCR variants were identified with a new computational method built on a probabilistic model of VDJ rearrangement. The public sequencing data were trimmed at Q25 with fastp and processed into clonotypes with MiXCR by TCRdb, which kept only in-frame beta chains. Rows matching on CDR3 protein sequence are summarized as one entry with the most common DNA and genes. In this record, the V and J calls reflect TCRdb's handling and not the investigators' own analysis. The sample profile shows approximately 190,000 distinct CDR3 sequences; over 10% of them were found once. The ten most abundant clones make up approximately 9.9% of the sample. Clipping removes 1 base from V and 6 bases from J, with 4 as the unmatched junction base count. The CDR3 holds 15 amino acids from the cysteine to the phenylalanine. Only the CDR3 DNA is retained, 45 bases long and in frame from the first base.

The table lists this clonotype with a few counts. Its antigen specificity is not known. Qualities for individual bases were not recorded, and no much larger clone is one base off. The source is a female donor with ankylosing spondylitis or in good health (not recorded which). Sequencing was done on a sample of blood, either unsorted or a sorted T cell fraction (not recorded which). The sequence links TRBV12-3 or TRBV12-4 to TRBJ2-1, and 9 bases in between align with TRBD2. The CDR3 reads as follows: CASSLDSGSGNEQFF. In nucleotide form, the sequence is TGTGCCAGCAGTTTAGATAGCGGGAGTGGCAATGAGCAGTTCTTC.